This T cell receptor beta chain was captured by sequencing in a study of T cell repertoires in cytomegalovirus infection. One entry per CDR3 protein, called by TCRdb with MiXCR from the reads. Here the sample spans some 680,000 distinct CDR3 sequences, 35% to 45% being singletons. The ends lost 4 bases at V and 7 bases at J; junction bases unmatched: 6. The CDR3 length is 15 residues. Germline CDR1 and CDR2: MNHNS and SASEGT. The J gene is TRBJ1-5, the V gene TRBV6-1; the match to TRBD1 covers 11 bases. Sequencing used PBMCs. The sequence was collected from a human donor in good health (CMV status not recorded). Some clones in this sample may be carry-over from other donors' samples. The DNA for the CDR3 is TGTGCCAGCAGTGTAGGGACAGGGGGTCACCAGCCCCAGCATTTT. Amino acid sequence: CASSVGTGGHQPQHF.